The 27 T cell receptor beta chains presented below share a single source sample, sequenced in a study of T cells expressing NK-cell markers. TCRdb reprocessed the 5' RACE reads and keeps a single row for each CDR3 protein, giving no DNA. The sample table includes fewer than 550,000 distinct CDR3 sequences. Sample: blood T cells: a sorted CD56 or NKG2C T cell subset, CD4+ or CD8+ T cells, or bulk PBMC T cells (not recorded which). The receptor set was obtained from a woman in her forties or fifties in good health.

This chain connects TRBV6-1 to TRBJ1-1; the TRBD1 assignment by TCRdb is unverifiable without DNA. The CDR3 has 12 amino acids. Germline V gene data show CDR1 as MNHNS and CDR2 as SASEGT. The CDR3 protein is CASRDTGIEAFF.

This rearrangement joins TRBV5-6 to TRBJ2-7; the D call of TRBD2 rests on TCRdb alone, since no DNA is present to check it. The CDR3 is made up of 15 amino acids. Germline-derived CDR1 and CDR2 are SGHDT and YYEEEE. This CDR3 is CASSLSGTNSYEQYF.

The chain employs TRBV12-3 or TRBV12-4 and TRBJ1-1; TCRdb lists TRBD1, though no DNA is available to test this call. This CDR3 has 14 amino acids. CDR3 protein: CASRTLRVNTEAFF.

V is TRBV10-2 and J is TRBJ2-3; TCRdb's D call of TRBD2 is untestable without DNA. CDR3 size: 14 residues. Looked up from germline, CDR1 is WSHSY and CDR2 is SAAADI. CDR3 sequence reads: CASSESLGLAAQYF.

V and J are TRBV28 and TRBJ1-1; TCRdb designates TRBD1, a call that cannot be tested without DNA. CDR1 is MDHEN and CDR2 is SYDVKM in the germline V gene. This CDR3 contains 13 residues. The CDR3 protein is CASSRGLGAEAFF. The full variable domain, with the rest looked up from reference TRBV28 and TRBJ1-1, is DVKVTQSSRYLVKRTGEKVFLECVQDMDHENMFWYRQDPGLGLRLIYFSYDVKMKEKGDIPEGYSVSREKKERFSLILESASTNQTSMYLCASSRGLGAEAFFGQGTRLTVV.

CDR3 sequence reads: CASSHTGTSGRSQETQYF. The chain couples TRBV5-1 to TRBJ2-5; the TRBD2 assignment by TCRdb is unverifiable without DNA. The CDR3 consists of 18 residues. Germline V lookup: CDR1 SGHRS, CDR2 YFSETQ.

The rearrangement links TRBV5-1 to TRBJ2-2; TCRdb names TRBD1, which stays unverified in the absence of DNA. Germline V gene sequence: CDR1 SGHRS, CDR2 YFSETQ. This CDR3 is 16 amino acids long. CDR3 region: CASSPGTGDLTGELFF.

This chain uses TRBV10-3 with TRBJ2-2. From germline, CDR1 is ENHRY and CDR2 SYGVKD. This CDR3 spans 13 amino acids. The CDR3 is CAISVKEAGELFF.

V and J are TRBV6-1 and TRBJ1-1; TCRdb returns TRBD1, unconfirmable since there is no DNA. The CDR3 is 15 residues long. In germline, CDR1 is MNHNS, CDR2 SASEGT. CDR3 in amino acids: CASSGYRGRNTEAFF.

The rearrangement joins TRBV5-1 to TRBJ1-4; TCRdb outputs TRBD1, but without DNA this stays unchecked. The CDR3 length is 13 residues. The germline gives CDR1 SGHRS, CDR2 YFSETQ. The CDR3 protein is CASSPGLGEKLFF.

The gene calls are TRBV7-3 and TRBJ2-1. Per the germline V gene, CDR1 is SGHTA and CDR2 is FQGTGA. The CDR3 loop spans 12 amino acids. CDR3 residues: CASSPQGDEQFF.

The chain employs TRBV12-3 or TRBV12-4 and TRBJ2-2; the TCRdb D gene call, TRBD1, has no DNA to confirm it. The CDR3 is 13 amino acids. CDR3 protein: CASSLNGIGELFF.

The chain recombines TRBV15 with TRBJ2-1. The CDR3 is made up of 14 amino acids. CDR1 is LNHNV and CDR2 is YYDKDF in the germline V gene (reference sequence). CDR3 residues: CATSRDLIQYEQFF.

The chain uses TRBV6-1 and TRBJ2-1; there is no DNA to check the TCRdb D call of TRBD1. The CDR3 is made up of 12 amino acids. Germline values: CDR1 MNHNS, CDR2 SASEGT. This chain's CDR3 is CASSDSGRGRVF.

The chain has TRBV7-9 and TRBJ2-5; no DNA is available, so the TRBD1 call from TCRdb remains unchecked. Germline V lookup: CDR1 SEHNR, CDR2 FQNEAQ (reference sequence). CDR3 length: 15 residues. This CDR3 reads CASSLGQGGSETQYF.

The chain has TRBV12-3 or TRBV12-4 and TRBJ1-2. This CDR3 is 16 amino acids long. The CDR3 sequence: CASSLDNRGPLVGYTF.

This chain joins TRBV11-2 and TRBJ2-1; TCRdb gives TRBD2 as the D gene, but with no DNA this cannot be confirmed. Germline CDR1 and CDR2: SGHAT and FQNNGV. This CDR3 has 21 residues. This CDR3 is CASSLLHKEGETSLSYNEQFF.

CDR3 region: CASSQDLGTDTQYF. This rearrangement joins TRBV4-2 to TRBJ2-3. The CDR3 sequence is 14 residues long. Per germline, CDR1 LGHNA and CDR2 YNFKEQ.

The CDR3 is CSAVGVRGKNIQYF. The chain couples TRBV20-1 to TRBJ2-4; TCRdb's D call of TRBD1 is untestable without DNA. Germline CDR1 reads DFQATT; CDR2 reads SNEGSKA (reference sequence). CDR3 length: 14 residues.

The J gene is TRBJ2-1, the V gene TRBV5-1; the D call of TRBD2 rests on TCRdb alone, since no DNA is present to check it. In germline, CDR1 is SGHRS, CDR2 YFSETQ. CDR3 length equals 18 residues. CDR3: CASSPGLAGGHGGNEQFF.

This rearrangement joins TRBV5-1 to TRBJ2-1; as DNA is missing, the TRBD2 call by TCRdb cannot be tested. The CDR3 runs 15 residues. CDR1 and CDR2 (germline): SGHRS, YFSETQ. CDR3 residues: CASSPLVAGENEQFF.

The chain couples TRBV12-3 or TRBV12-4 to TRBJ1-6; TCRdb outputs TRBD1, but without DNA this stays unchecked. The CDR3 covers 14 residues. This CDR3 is CASSSGQVGSPLHF.

CDR3: CASSTRTGFGAEAFF. The chain joins TRBV7-8 to TRBJ1-1; the TRBD1 assignment by TCRdb is unverifiable without DNA. The germline CDR1 and CDR2 sequences are SGHVS and FQNEAQ. This CDR3 has 15 amino acids.

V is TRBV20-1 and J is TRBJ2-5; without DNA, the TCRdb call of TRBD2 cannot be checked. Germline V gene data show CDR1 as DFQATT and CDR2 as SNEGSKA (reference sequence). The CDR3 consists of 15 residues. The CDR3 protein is CSARTSGRLRETQYF.

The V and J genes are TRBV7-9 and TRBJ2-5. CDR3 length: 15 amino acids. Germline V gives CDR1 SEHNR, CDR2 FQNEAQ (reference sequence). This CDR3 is CASSKNRVTKETQYF. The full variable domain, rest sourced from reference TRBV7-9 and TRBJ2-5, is DTGVSQNPRHKITKRGQNVTFRCDPISEHNRLYWYRQTLGQGPEFLTYFQNEAQLEKSRLLSDRFSAERPKGSFSTLEIQRTEQGDSAMYLCASSKNRVTKETQYFGPGTRLLVL.

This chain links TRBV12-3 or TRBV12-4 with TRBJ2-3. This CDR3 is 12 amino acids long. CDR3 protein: CASSRSGDTQYF.

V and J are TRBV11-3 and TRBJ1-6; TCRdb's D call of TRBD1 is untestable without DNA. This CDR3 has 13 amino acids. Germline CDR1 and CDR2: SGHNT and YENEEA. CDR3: CASALGDNSPLHF.